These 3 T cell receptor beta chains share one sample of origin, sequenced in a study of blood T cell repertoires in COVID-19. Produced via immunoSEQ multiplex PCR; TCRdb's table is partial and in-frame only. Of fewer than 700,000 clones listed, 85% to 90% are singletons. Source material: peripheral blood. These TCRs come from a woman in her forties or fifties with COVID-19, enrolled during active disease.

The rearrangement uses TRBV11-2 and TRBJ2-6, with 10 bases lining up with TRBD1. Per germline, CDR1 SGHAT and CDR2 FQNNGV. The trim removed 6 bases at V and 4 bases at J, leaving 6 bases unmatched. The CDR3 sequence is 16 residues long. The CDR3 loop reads CASSRDRGPGANVLTF. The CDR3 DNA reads TGTGCCAGCAGTCGGGACAGGGGCCCCGGGGCCAACGTCCTGACTTTC.

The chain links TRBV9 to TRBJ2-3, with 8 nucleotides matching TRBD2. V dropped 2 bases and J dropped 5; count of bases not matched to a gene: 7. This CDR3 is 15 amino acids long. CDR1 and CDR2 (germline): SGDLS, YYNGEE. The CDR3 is CASSVGLAWVDTQYF. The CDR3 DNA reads TGTGCCAGCAGCGTTGGACTAGCTTGGGTAGATACGCAGTATTTT.

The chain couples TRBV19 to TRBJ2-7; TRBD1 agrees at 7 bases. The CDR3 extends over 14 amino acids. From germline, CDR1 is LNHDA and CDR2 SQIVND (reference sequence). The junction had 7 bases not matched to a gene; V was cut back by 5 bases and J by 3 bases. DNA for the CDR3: TGTGCCAGTAGTCCGGGACAGACAAACTACGAGCAGTACTTC. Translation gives CASSPGQTNYEQYF. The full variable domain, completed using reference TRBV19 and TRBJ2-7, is DGGITQSPKYLFRKEGQNVTLSCEQNLNHDAMYWYRQDPGQGLRLIYYSQIVNDFQKGDIAEGYSVSREKKESFPLTVTSAQKNPTAFYLCASSPGQTNYEQYFGPGTRLTVT.